A selection of T cell receptor beta chains follows, all from one sample in a study of blood T cells in healthy people across ages. TCRdb reprocessed the 5' RACE reads with MiXCR, giving one entry per CDR3 protein. The repertoire consists of around 900,000 distinct CDR3 sequences, with 51% occurring once and the leading ten covering 20% to 25%. The sequencing input was blood. The source of these receptors is a woman aged 55-75 years in good health. Both conserved end residues are part of each CDR3. D genes are given only for firm matches. Size is omitted from some rows. Given values are once, few, many or a class for expanded clones.

CASSTREVKNIQYF TGTGCCAGCAGCACCCGGGAAGTCAAAAACATTCAGTACTTC . TRBJ2-4 . TRBV12-3/TRBV12-4
CASSSDRVGTDTQYF TGTGCCAGCAGCTCCGACAGGGTAGGCACAGATACGCAGTATTTT few TRBJ2-3 TRBD1 TRBV13
CSASGTGPYNEQFF TGCAGTGCTTCCGGGACAGGTCCGTACAATGAGCAGTTCTTC . TRBJ2-1 TRBD1 TRBV20-1
CASSYSIGSSYNEQFF TGTGCCAGCAGTTACTCGATAGGAAGCTCCTACAATGAGCAGTTCTTC . TRBJ2-1 . TRBV6-5
CASSLGASGRSGEQFF TGTGCCAGCAGCTTAGGGGCTAGCGGGAGATCGGGTGAGCAGTTCTTC . TRBJ2-1 TRBD2 TRBV7-2
CASSGQGLLEQYF TGCGCCAGCAGCGGACAGGGCCTCCTCGAGCAGTACTTC . TRBJ2-7 TRBD1 TRBV5-1
CATSRAGGTEAFF TGTGCCACCAGCAGAGCTGGGGGGACCGAAGCTTTCTTT many TRBJ1-1 . TRBV15
CSVALQPYEQYF TGCAGCGTTGCCCTCCAGCCCTACGAGCAGTACTTC . TRBJ2-7 . TRBV29-1
CAISGTGGTGELFF TGTGCCATCAGTGGCACAGGGGGCACCGGGGAGCTGTTTTTT . TRBJ2-2 TRBD1 TRBV10-3
CSAGDRNYGYTF TGCAGTGCTGGGGACAGAAACTATGGCTACACCTTC once TRBJ1-2 TRBD1 TRBV20-1
CASTIAGKVETQYF TGTGCCAGCACCATAGCGGGAAAGGTTGAGACCCAGTACTTC . TRBJ2-5 TRBD2 TRBV12-3/TRBV12-4
CSVEGRSSSGANVLTF TGCAGCGTTGAAGGGAGATCCAGCTCTGGGGCCAACGTCCTGACTTTC . TRBJ2-6 . TRBV29-1
CASSFLQGVEQYF TGTGCCAGCAGTTTTTTACAGGGAGTCGAGCAGTACTTC few TRBJ2-7 . TRBV28
CASRLRTQYF TGCGCCAGCAGACTAAGGACCCAGTACTTC . TRBJ2-5 . TRBV5-1
CASSQIGLSGYGYTF TGTGCCAGCAGCCAAATAGGACTTTCGGGGTATGGCTACACCTTC . TRBJ1-2 . TRBV14
CSAQRAATSHTFF TGCAGCGCCCAGAGGGCGGCGACTTCCCATACTTTCTTT . TRBJ1-1 . TRBV29-1
CASPPGGSGSTDTQYF TGTGCCAGCCCCCCGGGGGGTAGCGGGAGCACAGATACGCAGTATTTT . TRBJ2-3 TRBD2 TRBV28
CATADRGKNEKLFF TGTGCCACAGCGGACAGGGGCAAGAATGAAAAACTGTTTTTT . TRBJ1-4 TRBD1 TRBV15
CAIGVLDNEQYF TGTGCCATCGGAGTCTTGGACAATGAGCAGTACTTC . TRBJ2-7 . TRBV10-3
CASTTGANVLTF TGTGCCAGCACGACTGGGGCCAACGTCCTGACTTTC few TRBJ2-6 . TRBV9
CASRGYSTEAFF TGTGCCAGCAGGGGATATAGCACTGAAGCTTTCTTT . TRBJ1-1 . TRBV6-2/TRBV6-3
CVSSPQGPSPYNEQFF TGTGTCAGCAGTCCACAGGGTCCTTCCCCCTACAATGAGCAGTTCTTC . TRBJ2-1 . TRBV28
CASSVHVSGRGLVPYEQYF TGTGCCAGCAGCGTACATGTTTCCGGGAGAGGTTTGGTACCCTACGAGCAGTACTTC . TRBJ2-7 . TRBV9
CAISERAPGADTQYF TGTGCCATCAGTGAGCGGGCCCCAGGAGCAGATACGCAGTATTTT . TRBJ2-3 . TRBV10-3
CASSLSTQGRAGANVLTF TGTGCCAGCAGTTTATCGACACAGGGAAGGGCTGGGGCCAACGTCCTGACTTTC . TRBJ2-6 . TRBV27
CASTLTSSYEQYF TGTGCCAGCACCCTCACGAGCTCCTACGAGCAGTACTTC few TRBJ2-7 . TRBV5-5
CASSVGGSGGSTDTQYF TGTGCCAGCAGCGTAGGGGGCTCGGGGGGGAGCACAGATACGCAGTATTTT . TRBJ2-3 TRBD2 TRBV9
CASRDISGGGNEQFF TGTGCCAGCAGGGATATTTCAGGAGGAGGGAATGAGCAGTTCTTC . TRBJ2-1 . TRBV7-3
CASSLRGADSNQPQHF TGTGCCAGCAGCTTACGGGGTGCGGATAGCAATCAGCCCCAGCATTTT . TRBJ1-5 . TRBV7-2
CASSSTPGFNQPQHF TGTGCCAGCAGTTCGACCCCCGGGTTCAATCAGCCCCAGCATTTT . TRBJ1-5 . TRBV28
CASSQLREGYNQPQHF TGCGCCAGCAGCCAACTGCGGGAGGGATACAATCAGCCCCAGCATTTT . TRBJ1-5 . TRBV4-1
CAVLAGTSTDTQYF TGTGCCGTCCTAGCGGGTACTAGCACAGATACGCAGTATTTT few TRBJ2-3 TRBD2 TRBV7-9
CASSLEGTSGITDTQYF TGCGCCAGCAGCTTGGAAGGGACTAGCGGAATCACAGATACGCAGTATTTT . TRBJ2-3 TRBD2 TRBV5-1
CASSLGEARNEQYF TGTGCCAGCAGTTTGGGGGAGGCCCGGAACGAGCAGTACTTC . TRBJ2-7 . TRBV27
CAIRETGEKLFF TGTGCCATCAGGGAAACAGGGGAAAAACTGTTTTTT . TRBJ1-4 . TRBV10-3
CSARGGDFYNEQFF TGCAGTGCTAGGGGGGGAGATTTCTACAATGAGCAGTTCTTC . TRBJ2-1 . TRBV20-1
CASSQPFLQGVDSPLHF TGCGCCAGCAGCCAACCTTTCTTACAGGGGGTCGATTCACCCCTCCACTTT few TRBJ1-6 TRBD1 TRBV4-1
CASSLENSFYGYTF TGTGCCAGCAGCTTAGAGAACAGCTTCTATGGCTACACCTTC many TRBJ1-2 . TRBV5-5
CASSWGTSHNEQFF TGTGCCAGCAGTTGGGGCACTAGTCACAATGAGCAGTTCTTC few TRBJ2-1 . TRBV27
CSAAHLGLHYNEQFF TGCAGTGCTGCCCACCTGGGGCTGCATTACAATGAGCAGTTCTTC . TRBJ2-1 . TRBV20-1
CASSPRLTQYF TGTGCCAGCAGCCCCCGGCTTACGCAGTATTTT few TRBJ2-3 . TRBV6-2/TRBV6-3
CSVGGTSGQTQYF TGCAGCGTTGGAGGGACTAGCGGGCAGACCCAGTACTTC many TRBJ2-5 TRBD2 TRBV29-1